A selection of T cell receptor beta chains follows, all from one sample in a study of T cells in Graves' hyperthyroidism and ophthalmopathy. TCRdb analysed the multiplex PCR reads with MiXCR anew, one entry per CDR3 protein. The top ten hold 10% of the sample, which has about 740,000 distinct CDR3 sequences, about 14% seen once. Sample: blood. The receptors here all came from a woman aged 18-35 years with Graves' hyperthyroidism. The CDR3 runs from the conserved cysteine through the conserved F or W.

v_call	j_call	cdr3_aa
TRBV27	TRBJ2-5	CATPQGRGETQYF
TRBV6-2/TRBV6-3	TRBJ1-4	CASRKGQTSTSGKLFF
TRBV20-1	TRBJ2-1	CSAAPGTSGSNEQFF
TRBV7-2	TRBJ2-1	CASSWATSETYNEQFF
TRBV11-2	TRBJ2-5	CASSSLAGKGETQYF
TRBV7-9	TRBJ1-1	CASSAVQIEAFF
TRBV13	TRBJ2-5	CASSQLAETQYF
TRBV10-3	TRBJ2-3	CATLAGGTDTQYF
TRBV4-1	TRBJ1-5	CASSHSGAYSNQPQHF
TRBV7-2	TRBJ2-3	CASSLDGRVDTQYF
TRBV30	TRBJ2-1	CAWIDTGGLSSYNEQFF
TRBV15	TRBJ2-7	CATSRATGPAYEQYF
TRBV7-9	TRBJ2-1	CATTMGDTNEQFF
TRBV7-3	TRBJ2-3	CASSLPGGRGTDTQYF
TRBV27	TRBJ1-2	CASSLVGGDYGYTF
TRBV4-1	TRBJ2-1	CASSQPLAVLSYNEQFF
TRBV12-3/TRBV12-4	TRBJ1-5	CASSFGTAAWQPQHF
TRBV6-2/TRBV6-3	TRBJ1-1	CASILEAVGNTEAFF
TRBV6-1	TRBJ2-1	CASRPGQKPNEQFF
TRBV20-1	TRBJ2-1	CSAMGAGGNYNEQFF
TRBV7-8	TRBJ2-3	CASSLGTGRDTQYF
TRBV6-1	TRBJ2-3	CASSHGTVADTQYF
TRBV20-1	TRBJ2-7	CSARRQGLHEQYF
TRBV24-1	TRBJ1-1	CATSDSGDKAFF
TRBV7-9	TRBJ2-7	CASSLEGSLLEQYF
TRBV6-1	TRBJ2-7	CASRIGQGGRSEQYF
TRBV10-3	TRBJ1-4	CAINQGTTNEKLFF
TRBV6-2/TRBV6-3	TRBJ2-3	CASSYLLPSTDTQYF
TRBV27	TRBJ2-1	CASSLSVRNEQFF
TRBV4-1	TRBJ1-2	CASSPRPWNGYTF
TRBV28	TRBJ2-3	CASSFRGLAGGPDTQYF
TRBV18	TRBJ1-2	CASSPWDGYGYTF
TRBV6-5	TRBJ2-2	CASSYRPGGGNTGELFF
TRBV4-1	TRBJ1-1	CVSSLRQPGTEAFF
TRBV7-9	TRBJ1-1	CASSLAYTEAFF
TRBV6-1	TRBJ2-3	CASSKRDATDTQYF
TRBV24-1	TRBJ2-3	CATSDLASGWPPDTQYF
TRBV5-8	TRBJ2-5	CASSLGLAGGTAQYF
TRBV5-6	TRBJ2-2	CASSSSDWVNTGELFF
TRBV18	TRBJ2-1	CASSPSTGLSSYNEQFF